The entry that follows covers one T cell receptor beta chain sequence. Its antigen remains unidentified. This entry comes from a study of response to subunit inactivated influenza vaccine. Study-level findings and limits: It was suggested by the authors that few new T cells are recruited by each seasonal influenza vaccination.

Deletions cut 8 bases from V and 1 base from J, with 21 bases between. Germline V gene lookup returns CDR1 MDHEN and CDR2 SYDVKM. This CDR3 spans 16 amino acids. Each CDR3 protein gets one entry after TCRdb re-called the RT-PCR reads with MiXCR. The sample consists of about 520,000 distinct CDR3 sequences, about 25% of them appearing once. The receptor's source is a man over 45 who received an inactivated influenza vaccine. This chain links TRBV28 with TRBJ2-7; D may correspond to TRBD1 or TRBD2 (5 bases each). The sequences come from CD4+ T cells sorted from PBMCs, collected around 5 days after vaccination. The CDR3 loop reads CASQPPGWGPSYEQYF. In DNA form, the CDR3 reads TGTGCCAGCCAACCCCCGGGGTGGGGACCATCCTACGAGCAGTACTTC.